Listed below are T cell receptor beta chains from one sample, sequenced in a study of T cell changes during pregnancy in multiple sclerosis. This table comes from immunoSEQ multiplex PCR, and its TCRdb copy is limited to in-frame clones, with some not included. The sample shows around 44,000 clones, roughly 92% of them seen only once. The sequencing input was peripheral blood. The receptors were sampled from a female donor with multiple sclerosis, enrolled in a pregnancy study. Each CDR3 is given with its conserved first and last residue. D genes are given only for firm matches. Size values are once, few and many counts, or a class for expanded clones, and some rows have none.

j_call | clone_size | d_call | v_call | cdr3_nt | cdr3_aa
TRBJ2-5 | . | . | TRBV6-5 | TGTGCCAGCAGTTTAGGGCAAGAGACCCAGTACTTC | CASSLGQETQYF
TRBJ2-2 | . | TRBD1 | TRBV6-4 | TGTGCCAGCAGCGAGACAGGGGGAGGCACCGGGGAGCTGTTTTTT | CASSETGGGTGELFF
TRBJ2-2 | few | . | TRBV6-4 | TGTGCCAGCAGTGAGGCGAACACCGGGGAGCTGTTTTTT | CASSEANTGELFF
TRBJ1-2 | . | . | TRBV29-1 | TGCAGCATAAAACCGGGAAACTATGGCTACACCTTC | CSIKPGNYGYTF
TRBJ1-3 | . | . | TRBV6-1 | TGTGCCAGCAGTGAAGTAGGGGGGCGGACTGGAAACACCATATATTTT | CASSEVGGRTGNTIYF
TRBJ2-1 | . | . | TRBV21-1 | TGTGCCAGCAGCAAGGAGGTTCGGGAGGGCCTTTTGGCCTACAATGAGCAGTTCTTC | CASSKEVREGLLAYNEQFF
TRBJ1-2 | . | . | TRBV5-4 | TGTGCCAGCAGCTTTCTAGGGTCTAGCGACTATGGCTACACCTTC | CASSFLGSSDYGYTF
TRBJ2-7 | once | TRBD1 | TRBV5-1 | TGCGCCAGCAGCTCCGGACAGGGATACGAGCAGTACTTC | CASSSGQGYEQYF
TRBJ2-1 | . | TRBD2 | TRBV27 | TGTGCCAGCTTGGGACTAGCGGGAGATCACGGGGAGCAGTTCTTC | CASLGLAGDHGEQFF
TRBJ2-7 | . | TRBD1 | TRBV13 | TGTGCCAGCAGCCCAGGGACAGGGGGCTTCTACGAGCAGTACTTC | CASSPGTGGFYEQYF
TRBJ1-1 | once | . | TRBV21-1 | TGTGCCAGCAGACTATTGATAGCTACAACAATTCGCACTGAAGCTTTCTTT | CASRLLIATTIRTEAFF
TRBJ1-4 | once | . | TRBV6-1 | TGTGCCAGCAGTGAAGCAAGGGGGACTGGGGAAAAACTGTTTTTT | CASSEARGTGEKLFF
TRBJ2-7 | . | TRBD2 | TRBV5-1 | TGCGCCAGCAGCCGCACTAGCGGGCCTTACGAGCAGTACTTC | CASSRTSGPYEQYF
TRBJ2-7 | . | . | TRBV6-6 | TGTGCCAGCAGTTACTCACGGGGCTCCGAGCAGTACTTC | CASSYSRGSEQYF
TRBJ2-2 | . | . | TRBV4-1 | TGCGCCAGCAGCCAAGCCCCAGGGGCCGGGGAGCTGTTTTTT | CASSQAPGAGELFF
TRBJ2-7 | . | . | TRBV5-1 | TGCGCCAGCAGCCCAGGCGCCGAGCAGTACTTC | CASSPGAEQYF
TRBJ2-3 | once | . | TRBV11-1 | TGTGCCAGCAGCTTGGGGGTCGGCGGGATGGGAGATACGCAGTATTTT | CASSLGVGGMGDTQYF
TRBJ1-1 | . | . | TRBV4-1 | TGCGCCAGCAGCCAAATGACCGTTGTGGACACTGAAGCTTTCTTT | CASSQMTVVDTEAFF
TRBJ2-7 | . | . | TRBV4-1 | TGCGCCAGCAGCGGCCAGATCCCTTCCGAGCAGTACTTC | CASSGQIPSEQYF
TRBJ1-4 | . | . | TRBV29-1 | TGCAGCGTTGACCAGGGTGGTGAAAAACTGTTTTTT | CSVDQGGEKLFF
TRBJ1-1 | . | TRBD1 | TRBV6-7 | TGTGCCAGCAACTGTCCGGGACAGTTTAACACTGAAGCTTTCTTT | CASNCPGQFNTEAFF
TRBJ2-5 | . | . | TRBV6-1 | TGTGCCAGCAGTCCTCAACCCGGGACCCCAGAGACCCAGTACTTC | CASSPQPGTPETQYF
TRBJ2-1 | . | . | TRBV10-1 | TGCGCCAGCAGTGAGTCGAAGCCCCTTACGGGCAATGAGCAGTTCTTC | CASSESKPLTGNEQFF
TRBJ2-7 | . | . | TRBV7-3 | TGTGCCAGCAGCTTACTAGTCTCCTACGAGCAGTACTTC | CASSLLVSYEQYF
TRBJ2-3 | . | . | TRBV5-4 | TGTGCCAGCAGCTTGGAGTACGGAGGCTCGCAGTATTTT | CASSLEYGGSQYF
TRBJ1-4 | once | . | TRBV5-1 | TGCGCCAGCAGCTTGGGGGGCGGGAATGAAAAACTGTTTTTT | CASSLGGGNEKLFF
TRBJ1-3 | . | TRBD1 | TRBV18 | TGTGCCAGCTCACCGATTGCCGACAGGGCAGGAAACACCATATATTTT | CASSPIADRAGNTIYF
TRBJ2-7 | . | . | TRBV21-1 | TGTGCCAGCAGCTCATCATCCGGGACTAGCGGAGGCGAGCAGTACTTC | CASSSSSGTSGGEQYF
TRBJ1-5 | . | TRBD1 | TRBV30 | TGTGCCTGGAGTAGGAAGGGGACAGGGGAACAGCCCCAGCATTTT | CAWSRKGTGEQPQHF
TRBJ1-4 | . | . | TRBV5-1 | TGCGCCAGCAGCTTGGTTGGAGGAAACTACAATAGCGCGGGATATAATGAAAAACTGTTTTTT | CASSLVGGNYNSAGYNEKLFF
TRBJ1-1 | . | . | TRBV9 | TGTGCCAGCAGCGGAGTCGGGAGGGTTGGCACTGAAGCTTTCTTT | CASSGVGRVGTEAFF
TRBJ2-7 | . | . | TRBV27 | TGTGCCAGCAGTTTATGGACTGATCACTACGAGCAGTACTTC | CASSLWTDHYEQYF
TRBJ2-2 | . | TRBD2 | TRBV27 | TGTGCCAGCAGTTTACTAGCGGGTAACACCGGGGAGCTGTTTTTT | CASSLLAGNTGELFF
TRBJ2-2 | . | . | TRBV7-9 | TGTGCCAGCAGCTTATTGGAAATCGGGGAGCTGTTTTTT | CASSLLEIGELFF
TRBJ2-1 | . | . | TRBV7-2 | TGTGCCAGCAGCCCCTACCTTTCCGATGAGCAGTTCTTC | CASSPYLSDEQFF
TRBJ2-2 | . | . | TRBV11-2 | TGTGCCAGCAGCTTAGAGGTTGCCGGGGAGCTGTTTTTT | CASSLEVAGELFF
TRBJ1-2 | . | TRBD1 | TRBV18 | TGTGCCAGCTCCTTAATGCCGGGACAGGAGAACTATGGCTACATCTTC | CASSLMPGQENYGYIF
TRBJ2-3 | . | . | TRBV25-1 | TGTGCCAGCAGTGGGGAGACAAAGTCAGATACGCAGTATTTT | CASSGETKSDTQYF
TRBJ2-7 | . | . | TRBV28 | TGTGCCAGCAGTTTTCTGGGGGGAAACTCCTACGAGCAGTACTTC | CASSFLGGNSYEQYF
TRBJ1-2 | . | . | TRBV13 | TGTGCCAGCAGCAAACAGGGTGACTATGGCTACACCTTC | CASSKQGDYGYTF
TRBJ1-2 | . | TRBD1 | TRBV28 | TGTGCCAGCAGTTGGACAGGGGGCGGAGGCTACACCTTC | CASSWTGGGGYTF
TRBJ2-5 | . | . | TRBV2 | TGTGCCAGCGACAGAGACCAAGAGACCCAGTACTTC | CASDRDQETQYF
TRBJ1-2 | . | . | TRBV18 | TGTGCCAGCTCACCCCAAGGAGGCGGGGGCTCGTACTATGGCTACACCTTC | CASSPQGGGGSYYGYTF
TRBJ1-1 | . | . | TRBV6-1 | TGTGCCAGCAGTGAATTGGATTTTTACACTGCTGAAGCTTTCTTT | CASSELDFYTAEAFF